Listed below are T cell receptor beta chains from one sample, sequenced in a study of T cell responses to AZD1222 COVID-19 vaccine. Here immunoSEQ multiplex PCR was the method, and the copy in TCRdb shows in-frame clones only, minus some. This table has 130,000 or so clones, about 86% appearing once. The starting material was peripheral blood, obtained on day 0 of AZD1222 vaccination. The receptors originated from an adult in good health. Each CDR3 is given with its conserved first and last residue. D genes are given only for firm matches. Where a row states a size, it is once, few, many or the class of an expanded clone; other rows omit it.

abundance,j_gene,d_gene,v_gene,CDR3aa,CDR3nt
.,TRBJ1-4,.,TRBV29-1,CSVDCIPGRIGEKLFF,TGCAGCGTTGACTGTATCCCGGGGAGGATTGGGGAAAAACTGTTTTTT
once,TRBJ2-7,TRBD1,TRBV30,CAWSLGTGGVSYEQYF,TGTGCCTGGAGTTTAGGGACAGGGGGGGTCTCCTACGAGCAGTACTTC
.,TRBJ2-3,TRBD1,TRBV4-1,CASSQERGTGYTDTQYF,TGCGCCAGCAGCCAAGAGAGAGGGACAGGGTACACAGATACGCAGTATTTT
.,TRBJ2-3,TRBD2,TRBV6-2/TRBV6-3,CASSYSRTSGWGTDTQYF,TGTGCCAGCAGTTACTCGAGGACTAGCGGATGGGGCACAGATACGCAGTATTTT
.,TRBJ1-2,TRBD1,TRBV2,CASSVPETGIMGYTF,TGTGCCAGCAGTGTTCCGGAGACAGGGATCATGGGCTACACCTTC
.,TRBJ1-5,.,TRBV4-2,CASSQGGGRSDQPQHF,TGTGCCAGCAGCCAAGGGGGGGGGCGCTCGGATCAGCCCCAGCATTTT
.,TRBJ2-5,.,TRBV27,CASSLVWGETQYF,TGTGCCAGCAGTCTGGTCTGGGGGGAGACCCAGTACTTC
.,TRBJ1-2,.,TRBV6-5,CASSYSGSYGYTF,TGTGCCAGCAGTTACAGTGGGAGTTATGGCTACACCTTC
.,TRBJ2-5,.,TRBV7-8,CASSLDRFRGYGLQETQYF,TGTGCCAGCAGCTTAGACAGATTTCGGGGTTACGGCCTACAAGAGACCCAGTACTTC
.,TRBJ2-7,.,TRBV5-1,CASSPPFGQHQYEQYF,TGCGCCAGCAGTCCTCCCTTTGGGCAGCACCAGTACGAGCAGTACTTC
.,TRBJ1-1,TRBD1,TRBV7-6,CASRGTGGSVIGEAFF,TGTGCCAGCAGGGGGACAGGGGGATCGGTCATCGGTGAAGCTTTCTTT